The 8 T cell receptor beta chains below come from one sample, sequenced in a study of T cell responses to AZD1222 COVID-19 vaccine (dated by TCRdb to the early 2020s). Receptors were amplified or captured by the immunoSEQ multiplex PCR assay. This immuneACCESS table, as held by TCRdb, lists in-frame sequences with V and J called but not all clones. Of the missing ones, under half trace to an unresolved V gene in checked studies; the others have no known cause. The sample includes roughly 170,000 clones, with about 91% observed a single time. Jointly, the top ten make up less than 0.55% of the sample. The time point label for this specimen denotes: baseline before first vaccination. The sample was peripheral blood, taken on day 0 of AZD1222 vaccination. These TCRs come from an adult in good health.

The J gene is TRBJ2-7, the V gene TRBV6-5; 11 bases fit TRBD1. CDR1 and CDR2 (germline): MNHEY, SVGAGI. The CDR3 covers 15 residues. Trimming removed 2 bases from V and 4 bases from J; junction bases left unmatched: 4. CDR3 sequence: CASSYGTGGGYEQYF. DNA of the CDR3: TGTGCCAGCAGTTACGGGACAGGGGGAGGATACGAGCAGTACTTC.

This clone has only a few counts. This chain joins TRBV12-3 or TRBV12-4 and TRBJ1-2; D remains ambiguous. This CDR3 contains 13 residues. V lost 3 bases to trimming and J lost 6 bases, with 11 bases between them. CDR3 DNA sequence: TGTGCCAGCAGTTTCTCTGGGCACAATGGCTACACCTTC. It encodes CASSFSGHNGYTF.

The gene calls are TRBV5-5 and TRBJ1-2; 8 bases align to TRBD1. CDR3 length equals 14 residues. Trimming at V came to 4 bases and at J to 5 bases, leaving 7 bases not matched to a gene. The germline V gene has CDR1 SGHKS and CDR2 YYEKEE (reference sequence). The CDR3 DNA reads as TGTGCCAGCAGCCCCGACAGGGGATGGTATGGCTACACCTTC. Translating it yields CASSPDRGWYGYTF.

The CDR3 DNA reads as TGTGCCAGTACCCAGACAGGGGAGAGCAATCAGCCCCAGCATTTT. It specifies CASTQTGESNQPQHF. The chain links TRBV19 to TRBJ1-5; 8 positions agree with TRBD1. Germline-derived CDR1 and CDR2 are LNHDA and SQIVND (reference sequence). The V gene end was trimmed by 7 bases and the J gene end by 1 base; junction bases not matched to a gene: 6. CDR3 size: 15 residues.

This clone was seen more than once but under ten times. This chain links TRBV6-5 with TRBJ1-5; 7 nucleotides line up with TRBD1. Germline trimming cut 6 bases from V and 2 bases from J; bases unmatched to any gene: 7. Germline assignment: CDR1 MNHEY and CDR2 SVGAGI. The CDR3 consists of 15 residues. As DNA, the CDR3 is TGTGCCAGCAGACCCAGGGACAGTCGCAATCAGCCCCAGCATTTT. As protein: CASRPRDSRNQPQHF.

The chain recombines TRBV6-1 with TRBJ1-5; D not certain. In germline, CDR1 is MNHNS, CDR2 SASEGT. The ends were cut back, 0 bases at V and 10 bases at J, with 7 bases in the middle. The CDR3 consists of 12 residues. The CDR3 reads CASSEAGPPQHF. The CDR3 bases are TGTGCCAGCAGTGAAGCTGGACCCCCCCAGCATTTT.

The CDR3 spells CASSLRGGAGTDTQYF. The CDR3 bases are TGTGCCAGCAGCTTGCGAGGGGGCGCCGGCACAGATACGCAGTATTTT. This sequence joins TRBV5-5 and TRBJ2-3; 7 positions match TRBD1. The CDR3 is 16 residues long. V lost 1 base and J lost 1; bases outside the gene matches: 6. CDR1 SGHKS and CDR2 YYEKEE come from the germline V gene (reference sequence).

A note on this clone: The same CDR3 is also encoded by other DNA sequences in this sample. The chain is built from TRBV5-4 and TRBJ2-2; D could derive from TRBD1 or TRBD2 (6 bases each). This CDR3 region has 16 residues. V was pared by 1 base and J by 3 bases, with 13 bases between. Germline V lookup: CDR1 SGHNT, CDR2 YYREEE (reference sequence). The CDR3 reads CASSLPRGADTGELFF. The DNA for the CDR3 is TGTGCCAGCAGCTTGCCAAGGGGGGCGGACACCGGGGAGCTGTTTTTT.